This TCR beta chain was recovered during a study of CD8 T cells in ankylosing spondylitis. The CDR3 runs to 13 residues. Germline CDR1 MGHDK, CDR2 SYGVNS. Trimming left V 8 bases short and J 1 base short, with 11 bases between. By quantitative 5'-RACE with molecular barcodes, the TCR beta libraries were made. TCRdb processed the 5' RACE reads anew with MiXCR; each CDR3 protein has one entry. Of approximately 100,000 distinct CDR3 sequences in the sample, roughly 8.3% are singletons; the top ten hold nearly 10%. This clonotype was seen many times. This receptor was taken from a male donor with ankylosing spondylitis or in good health (not recorded which). This chain links TRBV25-1 with TRBJ1-1, with a possible D match to TRBD1 (5 bases). Sample: blood, either unsorted or a sorted T cell fraction (not recorded which). Here the CDR3 reads CASRRGGNTEAFF. The CDR3 nucleotides read TGTGCCAGCCGGAGGGGTGGGAACACTGAAGCTTTCTTT.